Following are 23 T cell receptor beta chains from one sample sequenced in a study of OX40 agonist ivuxolimab in advanced cancers. TCRdb's copy holds only in-frame clones and misses some; the assay was immunoSEQ multiplex PCR. The table includes around 79,000 clones, 90% to 95% detected once. The sample here was CD4+ or CD8+ T cells sorted from blood, taken in a trial of the OX40 agonist ivuxolimab. These receptors all stem from an adult with an advanced solid tumor such as melanoma, head and neck, liver or kidney cancer.

This rearrangement joins TRBV19 to TRBJ1-2; possible D gene TRBD1, 5 bases. Germline CDR1 and CDR2: LNHDA and SQIVND (reference sequence). The CDR3 consists of 17 residues. V was trimmed by 3 bases and J by 5 bases, leaving 22 bases between them. In DNA form, the CDR3 reads TGTGCCAGTAGTATTGTGGCAGCTAAAACCGGGGGGTATGGCTACACCTTC. Protein product: CASSIVAAKTGGYGYTF.

This CDR3 reads CASRGGQGLTGELFF. The DNA of the CDR3 is TGTGCCAGCAGGGGGGGACAGGGCCTCACCGGGGAGCTGTTTTTT. The chain has TRBV7-8 and TRBJ2-2; TRBD1 matches 9 bases. CDR1 and CDR2 from the germline V gene are SGHVS and FQNEAQ. The CDR3 runs to 15 residues. Losses at the gene ends were 6 bases for V and 4 bases for J; bases not matched to a gene: 6.

Written as DNA, the CDR3 is TGTGCCAGCAGCTTATTCAACAGCAACTTCTATGGCTACACCTTC. Translation gives CASSLFNSNFYGYTF. This rearrangement joins TRBV7-2 to TRBJ1-2; no reliable D call. V lost 2 bases to trimming and J lost 4 bases, with 14 bases between them. The CDR3 loop spans 15 amino acids. Germline CDR1 is SGHTA and CDR2 is FQGNSA.

This chain uses TRBV18 with TRBJ1-1; D is unclear. The V end was cut by 6 bases, the J end by 1 base, with 12 bases between. Looked up from germline, CDR1 is KGHSH and CDR2 is LQKENI. The CDR3 is 14 amino acids. The CDR3 region has the DNA TGTGCCAGCTCTTACAACGAGGGGAACACTGAAGCTTTCTTT. As protein: CASSYNEGNTEAFF.

The V and J genes are TRBV7-3 and TRBJ2-6; 8 bases fit TRBD1. Looked up from germline, CDR1 is SGHTA and CDR2 is FQGTGA. This CDR3 is built from 12 residues. The J segment lost 17 bases and the V segment lost 5 bases, leaving 8 bases of the junction unmatched. CDR3 amino acids: CASSPGQGKLTF. The CDR3 region has the DNA TGTGCCAGCAGCCCCGGACAGGGTAAATTGACTTTC.

The rearrangement joins TRBV28 to TRBJ1-2, with D unclear. The germline CDR1 and CDR2 sequences are MDHEN and SYDVKM. The CDR3 contains 12 residues. Trimming shortened V by 3 bases and J by 4 bases, and 6 bases separated the two germline ends. Here the CDR3 DNA reads TGTGCCAGCAGTTTGAGTCCCTATGGCTACACCTTC. It is translated as CASSLSPYGYTF.

The gene calls are TRBV27 and TRBJ1-3; TRBD1 agrees at 9 bases. The CDR3 has 14 residues. Germline V gives CDR1 MNHEY, CDR2 SMNVEV (reference sequence). The J segment lost 4 bases and the V segment lost 4 bases, leaving 2 bases of the junction unmatched. The CDR3 region is CASSSGTGGNTIYF. CDR3 sequence (DNA): TGTGCCAGCAGTTCCGGGACAGGGGGAAACACCATATATTTT.

The CDR3 reads CASSLQPGVAGYTF. CDR3 nucleotides: TGCGCCAGCAGCCTCCAGCCAGGGGTTGCTGGCTACACCTTC. This chain connects TRBV4-1 to TRBJ1-2, with D possibly matching TRBD1 (6 bases). Looked up from germline, CDR1 is MGHRA and CDR2 is YSYEKL. The CDR3 consists of 14 residues. Deletions cut 4 bases from V and 7 bases from J, with 16 bases between.

J is TRBJ2-7 and V is TRBV7-2; D possibly corresponds to TRBD2 (5 bases). This CDR3 comprises 12 residues. Germline CDR1 reads SGHTA; CDR2 reads FQGNSA. With 5 bases removed from V and 7 bases from J, the gap between germline ends came to 12 bases. CDR3 nucleotide sequence: TGTGCCAGCAGCCGGACTGGGTTGGAGCAGTACTTC. It translates to CASSRTGLEQYF.

The V gene is TRBV5-4, the J gene TRBJ2-5; TRBD1 aligns across 7 bases. The ends lost 4 bases at V and 3 bases at J; junction bases unmatched: 3. Germline CDR1 SGHNT, CDR2 YYREEE (reference sequence). The CDR3 consists of 13 residues. The CDR3 sequence: CASSRTGEETQYF. In nucleotides, the CDR3 is TGTGCCAGCAGCCGGACAGGAGAAGAGACCCAGTACTTC.

This clone appeared once. This chain uses TRBV18 with TRBJ2-1; TRBD1 matches 9 bases. Per germline, CDR1 KGHSH and CDR2 LQKENI. The CDR3 is made up of 12 amino acids. The J segment lost 8 bases and the V segment lost 6 bases, leaving 2 bases of the junction unmatched. This CDR3 reads CASSGQGYEQFF. DNA of the CDR3: TGTGCCAGCTCTGGACAGGGGTATGAGCAGTTCTTC.

This chain joins TRBV5-1 and TRBJ1-1; a possible D gene is TRBD1 (5 bases). Germline loops: CDR1 SGHRS, CDR2 YFSETQ. V was clipped by 3 bases and J by 3 bases, with 9 bases between them. The CDR3 loop spans 13 amino acids. In DNA, the CDR3 is TGCGCCAGCAGCTCCCGACAGTACACTGAAGCTTTCTTT. Protein sequence: CASSSRQYTEAFF.

The genes are TRBV5-1 and TRBJ2-1, with D perhaps matching TRBD2 (5 bases). The germline V gene has CDR1 SGHRS and CDR2 YFSETQ. This CDR3 region has 18 residues. V was pared by 4 bases and J by 4 bases, with 24 bases between. CDR3 residues: CASSQAKQAAGIYNEQFF. In DNA form, the CDR3 reads TGCGCCAGCAGCCAAGCAAAACAAGCGGCTGGAATTTACAATGAGCAGTTCTTC.

This sequence joins TRBV5-4 and TRBJ1-1, with D possibly being TRBD1 (5 bases). The V and J ends lost 1 base and 2 bases respectively, with 9 bases between them. CDR3 length: 14 amino acids. Looked up from germline, CDR1 is SGHNT and CDR2 is YYREEE (reference sequence). CDR3 in amino acids: CASSLIQGNTEAFF. The CDR3, as DNA: TGTGCCAGCAGCTTGATTCAGGGAAACACTGAAGCTTTCTTT.

The CDR3 sequence is CASSGGAGANVLTF. CDR3 nucleotides: TGCGCCAGCAGCGGAGGGGCTGGGGCCAACGTCCTGACTTTC. This rearrangement joins TRBV5-1 to TRBJ2-6; maybe TRBD2 (6 bases). Germline CDR1 reads SGHRS; CDR2 reads YFSETQ. V was shortened by 4 bases and J by 2 bases, with 7 bases between the two germline ends. The CDR3 has 14 amino acids.

The chain links TRBV5-1 to TRBJ2-7; TRBD2 aligns across 12 bases. J lost 2 bases, V lost 0 bases, and 9 bases had no gene match. This CDR3 is built from 18 residues. CDR1 and CDR2 (germline): SGHRS, YFSETQ. The CDR3 reads CASSLGSSGRAMTYEQYF. Written as DNA, the CDR3 is TGCGCCAGCAGCTTGGGGTCTAGCGGGAGGGCCATGACCTACGAGCAGTACTTC. Full variable domain (rest looked up from reference TRBV5-1 and TRBJ2-7): KAGVTQTPRYLIKTRGQQVTLSCSPISGHRSVSWYQQTPGQGLQFLFEYFSETQRNKGNFPGRFSGRQFSNSRSEMNVSTLELGDSALYLCASSLGSSGRAMTYEQYFGPGTRLTVT.

This chain joins TRBV2 and TRBJ1-2; TRBD1 might be the D (5 bases). V dropped 4 bases and J dropped 5 bases, with 14 bases sitting between them. CDR1 is SNHLY, CDR2 FYNNEI, per germline. The CDR3 has 14 residues. CDR3 residues: CASSGTILQYGYTF. CDR3 in DNA: TGTGCCAGCAGTGGGACAATTCTGCAGTATGGCTACACCTTC.

The chain uses TRBV5-4 and TRBJ1-1, with 7 bases aligning to TRBD1. The ends lost 5 bases at V and 5 bases at J; junction bases unmatched: 9. The germline CDR1 and CDR2 sequences are SGHNT and YYREEE (reference sequence). This CDR3 spans 14 amino acids. The CDR3 DNA sequence: TGTGCCAGCAGAAATGACAGGGTTGAAACTGAAGCTTTCTTT. This gives the protein CASRNDRVETEAFF.

V gene TRBV21-1 combines with J gene TRBJ2-5. TRBV21-1 is described as a pseudogene. The length of the CDR3 is 14 residues. CDR3 nucleotides: TGTGCCAGCAGCAAAGACGGCTACCAAGAGACCCAGTACTTC. This sequence encodes CASSKDGYQETQYF.

The chain joins TRBV5-4 to TRBJ1-4, with D perhaps matching TRBD1 (5 bases). The CDR3 extends over 17 amino acids. Trimming took off 0 bases at V and 8 bases at J, with 20 bases between the two ends. Germline V gives CDR1 SGHNT, CDR2 YYREEE (reference sequence). CDR3 sequence reads: CASSLDGTIARGEKLFF. The CDR3 nucleotides are TGTGCCAGCAGCTTGGACGGAACTATTGCCCGGGGGGAAAAACTGTTTTTT.

The chain employs TRBV11-2 and TRBJ1-5; D gene unclear. Germline CDR1 SGHAT, CDR2 FQNNGV. The ends were cut back, 1 base at V and 9 bases at J, with 13 bases in the middle. The CDR3 has 14 residues. This chain's CDR3 is CASSLGSVDGPQHF. The CDR3, as DNA: TGTGCCAGCAGCTTAGGCTCGGTAGATGGGCCCCAGCATTTT.

The J gene is TRBJ2-1, the V gene TRBV5-1; D is undetermined. V was trimmed by 0 bases and J by 4 bases, leaving 11 bases between them. CDR1 is SGHRS and CDR2 is YFSETQ in the germline V gene. This CDR3 region has 15 residues. The CDR3 sequence: CASSLDASQYNEQFF. The CDR3 DNA reads as TGCGCCAGCAGCTTGGATGCTTCACAGTACAATGAGCAGTTCTTC.

V usage is TRBV6-5 and J usage is TRBJ2-5; D gene unclear. CDR1 and CDR2 (germline): MNHEY, SVGAGI. V was trimmed by 6 bases and J by 5 bases, leaving 10 bases between them. The CDR3 runs 12 residues. The CDR3 sequence is CASRSAVETQYF. CDR3 DNA sequence: TGTGCCAGCAGGTCTGCAGTGGAGACCCAGTACTTC.